One TCR beta chain is described in this entry. The data were obtained in a study of blood T cell repertoires in COVID-19. Study-wide context: Acute-phase and convalescent COVID-19 samples originated in the United States, Italy and Spain. T cells, B-cell-depleted T cells, or PBMCs supplied cDNA or gDNA.

V lost 7 bases and J lost 4, with 13 bases in between. The germline CDR1 and CDR2 sequences are MNHEY and SMNVEV (reference sequence). The CDR3 totals 13 residues. Two negative PCRs, clearance, or symptom resolution were required of recovered Cohort 3 donors. In the source study's methods: From reference gene primer amplification, estimates of nucleated cell counts were derived. Sequencing used immunoSEQ multiplex PCR; TCRdb keeps in-frame clones, though not all of them. For V, J and clone size, that table is used; D and trimming come from the DNA. The sample lists over 300,000 clones; roughly 90% were seen once.

This clonotype was sampled from a woman aged 40 to 50 who had recovered from COVID-19. The rearrangement joins TRBV27 to TRBJ1-1; D not certain. The sequencing sample was made of PBMCs or T cells enriched from blood (not recorded which). The CDR3 loop reads CASTLVAGTEAFF. DNA of the CDR3: TGTGCCAGCACGCTAGTTGCGGGCACTGAAGCTTTCTTT.